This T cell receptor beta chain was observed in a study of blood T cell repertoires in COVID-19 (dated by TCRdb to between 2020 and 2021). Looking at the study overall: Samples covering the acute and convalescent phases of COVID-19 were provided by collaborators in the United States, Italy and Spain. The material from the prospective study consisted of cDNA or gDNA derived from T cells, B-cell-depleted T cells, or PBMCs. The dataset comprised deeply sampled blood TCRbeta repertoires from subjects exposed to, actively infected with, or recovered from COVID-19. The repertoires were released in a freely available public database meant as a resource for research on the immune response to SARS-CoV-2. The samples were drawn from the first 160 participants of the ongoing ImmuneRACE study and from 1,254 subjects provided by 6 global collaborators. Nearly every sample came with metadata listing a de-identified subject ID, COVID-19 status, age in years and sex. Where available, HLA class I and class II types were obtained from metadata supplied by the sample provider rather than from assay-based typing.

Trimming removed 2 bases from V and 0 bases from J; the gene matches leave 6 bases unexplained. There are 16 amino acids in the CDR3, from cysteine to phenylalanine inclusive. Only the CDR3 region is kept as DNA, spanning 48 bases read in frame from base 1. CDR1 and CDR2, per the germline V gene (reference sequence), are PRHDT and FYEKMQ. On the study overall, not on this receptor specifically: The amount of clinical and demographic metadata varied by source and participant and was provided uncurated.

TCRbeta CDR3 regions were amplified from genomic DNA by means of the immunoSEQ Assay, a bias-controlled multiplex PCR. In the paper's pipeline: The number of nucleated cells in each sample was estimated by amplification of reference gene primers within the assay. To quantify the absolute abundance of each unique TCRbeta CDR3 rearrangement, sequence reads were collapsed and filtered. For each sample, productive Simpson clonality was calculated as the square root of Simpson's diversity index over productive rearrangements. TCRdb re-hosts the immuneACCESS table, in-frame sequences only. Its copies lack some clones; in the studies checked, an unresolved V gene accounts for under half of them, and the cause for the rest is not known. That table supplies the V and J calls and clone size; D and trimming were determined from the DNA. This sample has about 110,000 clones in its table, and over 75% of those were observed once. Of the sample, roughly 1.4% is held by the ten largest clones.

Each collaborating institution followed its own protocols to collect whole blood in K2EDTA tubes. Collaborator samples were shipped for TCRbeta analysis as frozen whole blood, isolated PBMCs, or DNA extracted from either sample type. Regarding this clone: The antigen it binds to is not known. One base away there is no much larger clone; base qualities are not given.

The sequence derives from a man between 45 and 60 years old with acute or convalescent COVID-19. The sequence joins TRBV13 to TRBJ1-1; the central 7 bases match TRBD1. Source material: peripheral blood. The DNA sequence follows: TGTGCCAGCAGCTTAAGGACAGGAATGCTGAACACTGAAGCTTTCTTT. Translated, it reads CASSLRTGMLNTEAFF.